The entry below gives a single TCR beta chain sequence along with its context. The CDR3 consists of 16 residues. Germline-derived CDR1 and CDR2 are LGHNA and YSLEER. The V end was cut by 3 bases, the J end by 8 bases, with 20 bases between. This table comes from immunoSEQ multiplex PCR, and its TCRdb copy is limited to in-frame clones, with some not included. The data contain roughly 65,000 clones, around 80% of them singletons. The data belong to a study of blood T cell repertoires in COVID-19. Across the whole study: COVID-19 samples from acute and convalescent phases originated in the United States, Italy and Spain. Nucleic acid was either cDNA or gDNA, and it came from T cells, B-cell-depleted T cells, or PBMCs.

V and J are TRBV4-3 and TRBJ2-1; a weak D match, TRBD2 (6 bases). Source material: peripheral blood. The sequence was obtained from a human donor in a cohort sampled during active COVID-19. The CDR3 coding sequence is TGCGCCAGCAGCCAGCGTTTCCTCGGGAGTAGGGATGAGCAGTTCTTC. This sequence encodes CASSQRFLGSRDEQFF.